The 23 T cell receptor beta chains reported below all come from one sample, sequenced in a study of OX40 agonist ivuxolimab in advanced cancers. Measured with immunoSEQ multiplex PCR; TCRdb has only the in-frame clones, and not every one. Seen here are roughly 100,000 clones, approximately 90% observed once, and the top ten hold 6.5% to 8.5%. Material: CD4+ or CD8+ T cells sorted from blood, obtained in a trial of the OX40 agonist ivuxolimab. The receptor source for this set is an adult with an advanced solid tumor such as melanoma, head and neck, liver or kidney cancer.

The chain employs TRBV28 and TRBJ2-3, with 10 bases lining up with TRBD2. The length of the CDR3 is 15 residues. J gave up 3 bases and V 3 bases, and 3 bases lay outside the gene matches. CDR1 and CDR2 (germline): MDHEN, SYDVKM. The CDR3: CASSLPTSGTDTQYF. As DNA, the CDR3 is TGTGCCAGCAGTTTGCCGACTAGCGGGACAGATACGCAGTATTTT. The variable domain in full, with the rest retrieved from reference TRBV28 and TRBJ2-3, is DVKVTQSSRYLVKRTGEKVFLECVQDMDHENMFWYRQDPGLGLRLIYFSYDVKMKEKGDIPEGYSVSREKKERFSLILESASTNQTSMYLCASSLPTSGTDTQYFGPGTRLTVL.

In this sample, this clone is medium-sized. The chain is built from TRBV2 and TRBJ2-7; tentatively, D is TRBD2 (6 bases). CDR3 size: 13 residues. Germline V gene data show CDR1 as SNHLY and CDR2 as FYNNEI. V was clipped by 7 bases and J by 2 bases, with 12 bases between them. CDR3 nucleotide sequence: TGTGCCAGCAAGGGGATAGCGGCCTACGAGCAGTACTTC. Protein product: CASKGIAAYEQYF.

In DNA form, the CDR3 reads TGCAGCGTTGAAGTGATACGGGTCCTAGTAGATACGCAGTATTTT. Protein: CSVEVIRVLVDTQYF. The gene calls are TRBV29-1 and TRBJ2-3; unclear D gene. The CDR3 totals 15 residues. Trimming pared 1 base from V and 5 bases from J, leaving 16 bases between. Germline V gene sequence: CDR1 SQVTM, CDR2 ANQGSEA.

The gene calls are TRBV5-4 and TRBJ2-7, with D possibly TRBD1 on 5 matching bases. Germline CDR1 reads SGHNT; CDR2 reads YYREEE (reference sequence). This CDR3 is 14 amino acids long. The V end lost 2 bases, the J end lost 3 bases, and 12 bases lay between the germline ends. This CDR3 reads CASSFKGRNYEQYF. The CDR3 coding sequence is TGTGCCAGCAGCTTCAAGGGGCGAAACTACGAGCAGTACTTC.

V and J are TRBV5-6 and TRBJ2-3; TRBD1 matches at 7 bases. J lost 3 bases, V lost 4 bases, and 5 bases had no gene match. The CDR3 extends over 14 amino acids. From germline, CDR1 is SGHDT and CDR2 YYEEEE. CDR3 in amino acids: CASSPNRGTDTQYF. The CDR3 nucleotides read TGTGCCAGCAGCCCCAACAGGGGAACAGATACGCAGTATTTT.

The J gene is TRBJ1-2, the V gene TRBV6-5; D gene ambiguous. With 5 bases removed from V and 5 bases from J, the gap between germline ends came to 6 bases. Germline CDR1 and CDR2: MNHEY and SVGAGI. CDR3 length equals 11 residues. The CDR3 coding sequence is TGTGCCAGCAGTGAAGCGTATGGCTACACCTTC. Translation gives CASSEAYGYTF.

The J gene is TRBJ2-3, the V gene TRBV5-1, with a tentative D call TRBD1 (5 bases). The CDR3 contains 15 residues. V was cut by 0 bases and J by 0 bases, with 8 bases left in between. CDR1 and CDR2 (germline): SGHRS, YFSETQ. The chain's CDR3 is CASSLVPGSTDTQYF. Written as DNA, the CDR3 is TGCGCCAGCAGCTTGGTTCCAGGGAGCACAGATACGCAGTATTTT.

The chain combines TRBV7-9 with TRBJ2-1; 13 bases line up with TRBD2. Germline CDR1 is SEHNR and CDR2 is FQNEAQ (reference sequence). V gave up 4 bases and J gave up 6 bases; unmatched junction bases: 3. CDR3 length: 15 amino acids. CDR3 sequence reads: CASSSGLAGFNEQFF. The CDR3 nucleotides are TGTGCCAGCAGCTCGGGACTAGCGGGGTTCAATGAGCAGTTCTTC.

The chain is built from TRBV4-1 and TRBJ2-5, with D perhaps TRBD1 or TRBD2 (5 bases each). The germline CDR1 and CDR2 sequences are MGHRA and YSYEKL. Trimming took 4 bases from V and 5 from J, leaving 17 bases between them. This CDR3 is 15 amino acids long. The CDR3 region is CASSRDLGGLETQYF. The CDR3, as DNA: TGCGCCAGCAGCCGGGACCTTGGGGGTTTGGAGACCCAGTACTTC.

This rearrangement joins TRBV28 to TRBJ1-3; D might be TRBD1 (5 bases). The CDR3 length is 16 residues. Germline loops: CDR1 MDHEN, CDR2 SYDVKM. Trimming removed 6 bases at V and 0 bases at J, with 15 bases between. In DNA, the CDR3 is TGTGCCAGCAGGCCTCGACAGTCGTCCTCTGGAAACACCATATATTTT. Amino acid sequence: CASRPRQSSSGNTIYF.

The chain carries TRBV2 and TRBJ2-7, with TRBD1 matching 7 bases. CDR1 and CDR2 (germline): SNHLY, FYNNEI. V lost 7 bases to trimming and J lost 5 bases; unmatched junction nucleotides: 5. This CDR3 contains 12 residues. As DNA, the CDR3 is TGTGCCAGCAATGGACAGGTCGACGAGCAGTACTTC. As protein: CASNGQVDEQYF.

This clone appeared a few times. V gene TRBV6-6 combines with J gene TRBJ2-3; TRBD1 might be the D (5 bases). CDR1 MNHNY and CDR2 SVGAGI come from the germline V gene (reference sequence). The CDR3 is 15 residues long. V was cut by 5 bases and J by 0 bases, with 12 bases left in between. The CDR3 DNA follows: TGTGCCAGCAGTCCAAGACAGCGCAGCACAGATACGCAGTATTTT. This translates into CASSPRQRSTDTQYF.

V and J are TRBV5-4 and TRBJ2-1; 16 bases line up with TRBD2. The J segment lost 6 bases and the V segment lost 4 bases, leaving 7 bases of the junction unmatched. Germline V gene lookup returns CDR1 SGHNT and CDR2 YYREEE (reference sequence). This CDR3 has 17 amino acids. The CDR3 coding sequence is TGTGCCAGCAGCACGGGACTAGCGGGAGGGCCGGCCAATGAGCAGTTCTTC. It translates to CASSTGLAGGPANEQFF.

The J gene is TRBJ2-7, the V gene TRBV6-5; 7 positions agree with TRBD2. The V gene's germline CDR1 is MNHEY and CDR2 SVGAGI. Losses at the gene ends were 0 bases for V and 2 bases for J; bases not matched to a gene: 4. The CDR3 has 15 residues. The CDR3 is CASSYSGLPAYEQYF. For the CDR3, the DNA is TGTGCCAGCAGTTACTCGGGACTACCCGCCTACGAGCAGTACTTC.

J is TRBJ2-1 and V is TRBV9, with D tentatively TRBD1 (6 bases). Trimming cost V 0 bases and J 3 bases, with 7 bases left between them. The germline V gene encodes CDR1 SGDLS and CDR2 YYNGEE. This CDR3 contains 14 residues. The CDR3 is CASSVGTDYNEQFF. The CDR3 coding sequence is TGTGCCAGCAGCGTAGGGACAGACTACAATGAGCAGTTCTTC.

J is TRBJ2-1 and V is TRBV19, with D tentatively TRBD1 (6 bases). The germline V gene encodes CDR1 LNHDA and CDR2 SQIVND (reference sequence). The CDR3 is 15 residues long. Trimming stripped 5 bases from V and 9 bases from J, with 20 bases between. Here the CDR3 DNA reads TGTGCCAGTAGTGTAGGGGGAGTAGGGGTGGGTGAGCAGTTCTTC. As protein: CASSVGGVGVGEQFF.

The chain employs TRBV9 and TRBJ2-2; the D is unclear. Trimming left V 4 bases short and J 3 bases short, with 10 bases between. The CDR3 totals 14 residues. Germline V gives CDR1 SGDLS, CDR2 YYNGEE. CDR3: CASSQESHTGELFF. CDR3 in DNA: TGTGCCAGCAGCCAAGAATCCCACACCGGGGAGCTGTTTTTT. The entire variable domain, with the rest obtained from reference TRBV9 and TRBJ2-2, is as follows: DSGVTQTPKHLITATGQRVTLRCSPRSGDLSVYWYQQSLDQGLQFLIQYYNGEERAKGNILERFSAQQFPDLHSELNLSSLELGDSALYFCASSQESHTGELFFGEGSRLTVL.

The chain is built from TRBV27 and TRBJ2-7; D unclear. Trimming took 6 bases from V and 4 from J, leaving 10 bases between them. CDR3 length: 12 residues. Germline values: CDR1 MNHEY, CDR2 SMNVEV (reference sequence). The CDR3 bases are TGTGCCAGCAGGGGCGCCGAATACGAGCAGTACTTC. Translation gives CASRGAEYEQYF.

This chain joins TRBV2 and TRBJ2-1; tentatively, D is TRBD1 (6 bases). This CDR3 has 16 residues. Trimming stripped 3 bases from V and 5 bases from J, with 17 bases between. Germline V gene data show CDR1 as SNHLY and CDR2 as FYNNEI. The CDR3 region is CASSDFQGPTNNEQFF. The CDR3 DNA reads TGTGCCAGCAGTGATTTCCAGGGGCCGACCAACAATGAGCAGTTCTTC. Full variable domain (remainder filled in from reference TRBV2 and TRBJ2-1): EPEVTQTPSHQVTQMGQEVILRCVPISNHLYFYWYRQILGQKVEFLVSFYNNEISEKSEIFDDQFSVERPDGSNFTLKIRSTKLEDSAMYFCASSDFQGPTNNEQFFGPGTRLTVL.

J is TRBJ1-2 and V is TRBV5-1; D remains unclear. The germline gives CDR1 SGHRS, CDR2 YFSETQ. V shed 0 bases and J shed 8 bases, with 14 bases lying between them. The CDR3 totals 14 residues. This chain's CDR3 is CASSLAENMEGYTF. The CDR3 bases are TGCGCCAGCAGCTTGGCTGAAAACATGGAGGGCTACACCTTC.

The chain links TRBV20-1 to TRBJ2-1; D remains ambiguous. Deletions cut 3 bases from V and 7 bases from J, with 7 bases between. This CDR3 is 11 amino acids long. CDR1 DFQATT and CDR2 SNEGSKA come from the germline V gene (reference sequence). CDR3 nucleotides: TGCAGTGCTAGTTTTAAGAATGAGCAGTTCTTC. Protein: CSASFKNEQFF.

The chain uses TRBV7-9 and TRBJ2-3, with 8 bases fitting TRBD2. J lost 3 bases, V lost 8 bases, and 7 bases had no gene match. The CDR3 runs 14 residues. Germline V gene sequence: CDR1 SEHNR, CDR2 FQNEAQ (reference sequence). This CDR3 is CASLSGGETDTQYF. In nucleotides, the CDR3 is TGTGCCAGCTTAAGCGGGGGCGAAACAGATACGCAGTATTTT.

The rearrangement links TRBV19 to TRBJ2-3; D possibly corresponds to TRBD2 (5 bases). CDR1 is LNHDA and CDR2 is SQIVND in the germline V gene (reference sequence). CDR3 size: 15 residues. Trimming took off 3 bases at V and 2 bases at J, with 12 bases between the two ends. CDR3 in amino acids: CASSIPDGLTDTQYF. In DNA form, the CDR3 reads TGTGCCAGTAGTATCCCGGACGGACTCACAGATACGCAGTATTTT.